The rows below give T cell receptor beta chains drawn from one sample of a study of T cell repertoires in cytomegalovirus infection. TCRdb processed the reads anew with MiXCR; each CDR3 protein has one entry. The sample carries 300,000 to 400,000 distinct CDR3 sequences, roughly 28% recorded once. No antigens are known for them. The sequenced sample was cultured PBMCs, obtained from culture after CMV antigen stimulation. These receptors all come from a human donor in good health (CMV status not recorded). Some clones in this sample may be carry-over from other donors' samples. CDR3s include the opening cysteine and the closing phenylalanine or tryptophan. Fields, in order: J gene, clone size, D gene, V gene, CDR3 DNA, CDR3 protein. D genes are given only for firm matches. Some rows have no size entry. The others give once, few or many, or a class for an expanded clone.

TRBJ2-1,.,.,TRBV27,TGTGCCAGCAGTCTGTCTAGCGCCAATGAGCAGTTCTTC,CASSLSSANEQFF
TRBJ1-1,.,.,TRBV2,TGTGCCACCCTTCTCGGGGAGGCTTTCTTT,CATLLGEAFF
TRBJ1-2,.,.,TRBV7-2,TGTGCCAGCAGCTTAGGAGAAGGGAACTATGGCTACACCTTC,CASSLGEGNYGYTF
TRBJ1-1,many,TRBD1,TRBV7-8,TGTGCCAGCAGCTCATCACGACCGGGACAGACTGTGGCTTTCTTT,CASSSSRPGQTVAFF
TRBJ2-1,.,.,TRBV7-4,TGTGCCAGCAGCTTAGACGGGGGAGGTGGTGAGCAGTTCTTC,CASSLDGGGGEQFF
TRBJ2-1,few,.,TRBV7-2,TGTGCCAGCAGCAGTAGGGCCCCCGGGACGGGCAATGAGCAGTTCTTC,CASSSRAPGTGNEQFF
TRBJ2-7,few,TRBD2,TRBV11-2,TGTGCCAGCAGCTACCCGACTAGCGGGGATATCTACGAGCAGTACTTC,CASSYPTSGDIYEQYF
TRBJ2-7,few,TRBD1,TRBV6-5,TGTGCCAGCCGCGGGACAGGGCTCGCCGAGCAGTACTTC,CASRGTGLAEQYF
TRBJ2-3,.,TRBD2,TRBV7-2,TGTGCCAGCAGCCCGAGACTAGCGGGGGGCGCAGATACGCAGTATTTT,CASSPRLAGGADTQYF
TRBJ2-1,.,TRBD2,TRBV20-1,TGCAGTGCTAGAGATGCTAGCGGGAGGTACAATGAGCAGTTCTTC,CSARDASGRYNEQFF
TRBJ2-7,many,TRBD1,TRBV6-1,TGTGCCAGCAGTGCGGGACAGGGAGCCTACGAGCAGTACTTC,CASSAGQGAYEQYF
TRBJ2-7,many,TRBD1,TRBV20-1,TGCAGTGCTAGGACAGGGGGCTACGAGCAGTACTTC,CSARTGGYEQYF
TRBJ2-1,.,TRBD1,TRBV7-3,TGTGCCAGCAGCCCCCGGGACAGGGTCGGGGTGCAGTTCTTC,CASSPRDRVGVQFF
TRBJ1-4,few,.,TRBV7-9,TGTGCCAGCAGCCGGGGACCGGGAACCCGGGTCGGGGGCGAAAAACTGTTTTTT,CASSRGPGTRVGGEKLFF
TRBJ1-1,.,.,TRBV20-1,TGCAGTGCTAGAGAGAGCGGCAGCTTGAACACTGAAGCTTTCTTT,CSARESGSLNTEAFF
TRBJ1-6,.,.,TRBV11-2,TGTGCCAGCAGCAATGTCCCGAGCTCCTATAATTCACCCCTCCACTTT,CASSNVPSSYNSPLHF
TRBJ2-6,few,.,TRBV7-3,TGTGCCAGCAGCTTAGATCCAGGGGATGGGGCCAACGTCCTGACTTTC,CASSLDPGDGANVLTF
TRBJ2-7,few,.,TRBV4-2,TGTGCCAGCAGCCAAGTAGGAGCCCTGGGGGGCGAGCAGTACTTC,CASSQVGALGGEQYF
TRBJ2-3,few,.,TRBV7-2,TGTGCCAGCAGCTACGATCCGGGACTCCCAGATACGCAGTATTTT,CASSYDPGLPDTQYF
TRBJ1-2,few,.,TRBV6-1,TGTGCCAGCAGTGAAAACCAGGGGACTAATGGCTACACCTTC,CASSENQGTNGYTF
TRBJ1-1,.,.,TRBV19,TGTGCCAGTAGTAAAGTCGGCACTGAAGCTTTCTTT,CASSKVGTEAFF
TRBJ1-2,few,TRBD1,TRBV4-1,TGCGCCAGCAGCCAAGAAGCGACAGGGAGGATCTATGGCTACACCTTC,CASSQEATGRIYGYTF
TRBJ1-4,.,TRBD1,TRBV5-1,TGCGCCAGCAGCTTCGGACAGGGCGGCAGAGAAAAACTGTTTTTT,CASSFGQGGREKLFF
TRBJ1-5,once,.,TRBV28,TGTGCCAGCAGGGAACGGGGACCCCCACGCCCCTCAAATAGCAATCAGCCCCAGCATTTT,CASRERGPPRPSNSNQPQHF
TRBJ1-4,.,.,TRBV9,TGTGCCAGCAGCGTAGGAGGGACCGGACGGGAAAAACTGTTTTTT,CASSVGGTGREKLFF
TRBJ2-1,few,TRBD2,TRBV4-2,TGTGCCAGCGCTAGCGGGAGGGGGGATGAGCAGTTCTTC,CASASGRGDEQFF
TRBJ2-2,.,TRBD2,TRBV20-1,TGCAGTGTCCAGGGCACTAGCGGCGCCGGGGAGCTGTTTTTT,CSVQGTSGAGELFF
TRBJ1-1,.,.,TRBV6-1,TGTGCCAGTAGCCCGGGACGGTTTGAAGCTTTCTTT,CASSPGRFEAFF
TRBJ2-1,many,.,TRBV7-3,TGTGCCAGCAGCTCGACGCGGATCAATGAGCAGTTCTTC,CASSSTRINEQFF
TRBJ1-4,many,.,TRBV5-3,TGTGCCAGAAGCCCACTTTTAAGGTCCTTCCTTGCAACTAATGAAAAACTGTTTTTT,CARSPLLRSFLATNEKLFF
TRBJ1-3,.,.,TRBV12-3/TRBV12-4,TGTGCCAGCAGTTTATCGGGGGCGCTTCGATCGGACACCATATATTTT,CASSLSGALRSDTIYF
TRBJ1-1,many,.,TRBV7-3,TGTGCCAGTAAAAGGATGGGGACACAGAACACTGAAGCTTTCTTT,CASKRMGTQNTEAFF
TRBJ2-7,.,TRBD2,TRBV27,TGTGCCAGCAGTCAGCCGTGGGGGCGGGAGGGCCAGATCGAGCAGTACTTC,CASSQPWGREGQIEQYF
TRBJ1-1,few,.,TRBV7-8,TGTGCCAGCAGCTCCTTTTCGGAGGGAACTGAAGCTTTCTTT,CASSSFSEGTEAFF
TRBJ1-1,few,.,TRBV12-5,TGTGCTAGTGGTTCTCGGGAAGTCGAAGCTTTCTTT,CASGSREVEAFF
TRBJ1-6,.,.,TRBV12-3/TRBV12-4,TGTGCCAGCAGTTCCGACAGCTTAGATAATTCACCCCTCCACTTT,CASSSDSLDNSPLHF
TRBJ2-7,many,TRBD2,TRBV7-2,TGTGCCAGCAGCACCCCCCCTAGCGGGAGGAGCTCCTACGAGCAGTACTTC,CASSTPPSGRSSYEQYF
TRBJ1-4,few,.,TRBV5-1,TGCGCCAGCAGCTTGGCTGGACAGAGTAATGAAAAACTGTTTTTT,CASSLAGQSNEKLFF
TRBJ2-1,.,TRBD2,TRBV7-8,TGTGCCAGCAGCGGGATTATGAAGCGGGAAATAGTCAATGAGCAGTTCTTC,CASSGIMKREIVNEQFF
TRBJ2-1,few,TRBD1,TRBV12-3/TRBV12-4,TGTGCCAGCACCTCCGGGACAGGGGGCAATGAGCAGTTCTTC,CASTSGTGGNEQFF
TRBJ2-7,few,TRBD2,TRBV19,TGTGCCAGTAGTAGTTGGGGACTAGCGGCTTACTACGAGCAGTACTTC,CASSSWGLAAYYEQYF
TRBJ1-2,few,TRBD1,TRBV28,TGTGCCAGCAGCAGGGACAGCCGAGCCGGCTACACCTTC,CASSRDSRAGYTF
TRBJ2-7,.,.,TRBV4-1,TGCGCCAGCAGCCCGGCAGGGCAAGGTGAGCAGTACTTC,CASSPAGQGEQYF
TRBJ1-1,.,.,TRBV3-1,TGTGCCAGCAGCCAGGTTCAGGATAGCACTGAAGCTTTCTTT,CASSQVQDSTEAFF
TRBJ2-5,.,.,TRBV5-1,TGCGCCAGCAGTCTTTTCGGGGTTCAAGAGACCCAGTACTTC,CASSLFGVQETQYF
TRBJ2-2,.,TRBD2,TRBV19,TGTGCCAGTACCCTCGGGCTAGCGGGGTACACCGGGGAGCTGTTTTTT,CASTLGLAGYTGELFF
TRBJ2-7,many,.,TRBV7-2,TGTGCCAGCAGCTTAGCAAAGACAGGAACCTACGAGCAGTACTTC,CASSLAKTGTYEQYF
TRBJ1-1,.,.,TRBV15,TGTGCCGTTGGGGGAAACCCTCCTGAAGCTTTCTTT,CAVGGNPPEAFF
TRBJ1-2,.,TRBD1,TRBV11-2,TGTGCCAGCAGCTTAGATGGACGACAGGGCGGTGGCTACACCTTC,CASSLDGRQGGGYTF
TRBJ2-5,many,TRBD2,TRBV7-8,TGTGCCAGCAGCTCAAGTCGCGCGGGACTAGCGGACCAAGAGACCCAGTACTTC,CASSSSRAGLADQETQYF
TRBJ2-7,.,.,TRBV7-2,TGTGCCAGCAGCTGGGGGGCGGGACGGTCCTACGAGCAGTACTTC,CASSWGAGRSYEQYF
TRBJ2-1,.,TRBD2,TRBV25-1,TGTGCCAGCAGTGACTATAGCGGGAGGCCCTACAATGAGCAGTTCTTC,CASSDYSGRPYNEQFF
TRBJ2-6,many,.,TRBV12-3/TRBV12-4,TGTGCCAGCAGCCCTCCGTCGCGGGCCAACGTCCTGACTTTC,CASSPPSRANVLTF
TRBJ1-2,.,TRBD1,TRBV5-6,TGTGCCAGCAGTCTCAGGGGGCCCCACTTACTAAATGGCTACACCTTC,CASSLRGPHLLNGYTF